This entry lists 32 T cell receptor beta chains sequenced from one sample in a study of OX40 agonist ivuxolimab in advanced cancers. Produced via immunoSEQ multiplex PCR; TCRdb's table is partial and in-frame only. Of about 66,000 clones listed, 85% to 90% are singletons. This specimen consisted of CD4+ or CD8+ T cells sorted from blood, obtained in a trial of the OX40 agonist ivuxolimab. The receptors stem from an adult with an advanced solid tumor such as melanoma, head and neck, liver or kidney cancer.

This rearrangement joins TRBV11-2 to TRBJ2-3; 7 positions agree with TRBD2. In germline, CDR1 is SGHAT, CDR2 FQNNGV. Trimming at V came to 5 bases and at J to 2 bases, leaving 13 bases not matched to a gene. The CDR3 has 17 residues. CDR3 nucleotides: TGTGCCAGCAGCCCCCTTGTGCGGGAGACGCCCACAGATACGCAGTATTTT. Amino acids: CASSPLVRETPTDTQYF.

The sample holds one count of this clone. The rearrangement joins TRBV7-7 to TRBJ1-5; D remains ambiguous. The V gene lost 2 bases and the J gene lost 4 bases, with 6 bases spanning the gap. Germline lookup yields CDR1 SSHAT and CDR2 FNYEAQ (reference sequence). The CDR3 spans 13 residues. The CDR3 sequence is CASSLRENQPQHF. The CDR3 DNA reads TGTGCCAGCAGCTTACGGGAGAATCAGCCCCAGCATTTT.

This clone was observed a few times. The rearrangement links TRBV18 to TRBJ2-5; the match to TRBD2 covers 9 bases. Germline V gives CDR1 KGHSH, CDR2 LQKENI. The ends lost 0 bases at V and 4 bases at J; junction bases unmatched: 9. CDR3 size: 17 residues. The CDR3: CASSPPSGGATGETQYF. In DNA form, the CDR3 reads TGTGCCAGCTCACCACCTAGCGGGGGAGCGACGGGAGAGACCCAGTACTTC.

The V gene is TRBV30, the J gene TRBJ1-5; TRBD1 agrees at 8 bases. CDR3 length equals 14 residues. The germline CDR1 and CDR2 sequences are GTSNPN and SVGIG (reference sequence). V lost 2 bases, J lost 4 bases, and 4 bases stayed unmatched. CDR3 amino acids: CAWSPGQGNQPQHF. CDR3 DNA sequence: TGTGCCTGGAGTCCCGGACAGGGTAATCAGCCCCAGCATTTT. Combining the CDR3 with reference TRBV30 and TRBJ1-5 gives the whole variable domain SQTIHQWPATLVQPVGSPLSLECTVEGTSNPNLYWYRQAAGRGLQLLFYSVGIGQISSEVPQNLSASRPQDRQFILSSKKLLLSDSGFYLCAWSPGQGNQPQHFGDGTRLSIL.

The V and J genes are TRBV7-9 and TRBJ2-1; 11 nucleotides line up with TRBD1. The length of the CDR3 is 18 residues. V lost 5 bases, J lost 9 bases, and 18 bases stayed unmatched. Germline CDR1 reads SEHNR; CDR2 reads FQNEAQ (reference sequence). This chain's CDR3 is CASSTHWGADRGQGEQFF. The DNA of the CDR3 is TGTGCCAGCAGCACCCATTGGGGGGCGGACAGGGGGCAAGGTGAGCAGTTCTTC.

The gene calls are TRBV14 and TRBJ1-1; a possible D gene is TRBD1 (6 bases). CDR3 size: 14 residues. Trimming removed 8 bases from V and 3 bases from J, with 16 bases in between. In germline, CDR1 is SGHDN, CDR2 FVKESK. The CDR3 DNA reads TGTGCCAGCCAACAGGGAGAAGGGCACACTGAAGCTTTCTTT. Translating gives CASQQGEGHTEAFF.

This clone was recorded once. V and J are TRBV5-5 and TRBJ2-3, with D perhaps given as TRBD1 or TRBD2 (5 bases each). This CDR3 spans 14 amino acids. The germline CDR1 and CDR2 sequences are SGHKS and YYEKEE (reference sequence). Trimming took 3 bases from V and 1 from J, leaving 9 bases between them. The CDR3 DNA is TGTGCCAGCAGCTACTTGGGGGGCACAGATACGCAGTATTTT. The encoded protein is CASSYLGGTDTQYF.

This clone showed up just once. CDR3 region: CASSPGGGTGYF. The CDR3 coding sequence is TGCGCCAGCAGCCCTGGTGGGGGAACGGGGTACTTC. The V gene is TRBV5-1, the J gene TRBJ2-5; D may match TRBD1 or TRBD2 (5 bases each). The germline V gene has CDR1 SGHRS and CDR2 YFSETQ. This CDR3 comprises 12 residues. Trimming took off 4 bases at V and 13 bases at J, with 17 bases between the two ends.

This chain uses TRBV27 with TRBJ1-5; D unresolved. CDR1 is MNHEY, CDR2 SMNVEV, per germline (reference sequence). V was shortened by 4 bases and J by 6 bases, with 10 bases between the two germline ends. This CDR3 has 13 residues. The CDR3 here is CASSYSSTQPQHF. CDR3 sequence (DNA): TGTGCCAGCAGTTACTCCTCGACTCAGCCCCAGCATTTT.

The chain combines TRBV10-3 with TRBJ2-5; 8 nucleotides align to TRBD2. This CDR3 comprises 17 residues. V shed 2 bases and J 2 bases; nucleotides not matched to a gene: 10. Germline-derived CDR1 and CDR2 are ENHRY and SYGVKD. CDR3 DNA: TGTGCCATCAGTGAGAGTGCGGCTAGCGGGCCGCAAGAGACCCAGTACTTC. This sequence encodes CAISESAASGPQETQYF.

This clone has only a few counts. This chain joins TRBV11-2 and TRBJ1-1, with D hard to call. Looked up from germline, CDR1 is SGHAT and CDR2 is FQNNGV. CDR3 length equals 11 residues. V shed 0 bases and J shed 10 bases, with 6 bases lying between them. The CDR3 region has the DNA TGTGCCAGCAGCTTAGAAAGCCCAGCTTTCTTT. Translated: CASSLESPAFF.

Here the CDR3 DNA reads TGCGCCAGCAGCTTGGGAGGCAGGGGGCTCTCTGGAAACACCATATATTTT. It is translated as CASSLGGRGLSGNTIYF. The gene calls are TRBV5-1 and TRBJ1-3; 8 bases are shared with TRBD1. CDR1 and CDR2 from the germline V gene are SGHRS and YFSETQ. The junction had 5 bases not matched to a gene; V was cut back by 0 bases and J by 0 bases. CDR3 length: 17 residues.

CDR3 sequence reads: CASSFDRRNYGYTF. DNA for the CDR3: TGTGCCAGCAGTTTTGACAGGAGAAACTATGGCTACACCTTC. The rearrangement joins TRBV27 to TRBJ1-2; D possibly corresponds to TRBD1 (6 bases). V lost 3 bases to trimming and J lost 2 bases, with 10 bases between them. Germline loops: CDR1 MNHEY, CDR2 SMNVEV (reference sequence). There are 14 residues in the CDR3.

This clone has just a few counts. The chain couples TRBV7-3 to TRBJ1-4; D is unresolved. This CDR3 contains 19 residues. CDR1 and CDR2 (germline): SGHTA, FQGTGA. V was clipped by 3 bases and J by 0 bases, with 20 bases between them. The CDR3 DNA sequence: TGTGCCAGCAGCTTCCATTGGAACTGGGTGATTGCAACTAATGAAAAACTGTTTTTT. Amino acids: CASSFHWNWVIATNEKLFF.

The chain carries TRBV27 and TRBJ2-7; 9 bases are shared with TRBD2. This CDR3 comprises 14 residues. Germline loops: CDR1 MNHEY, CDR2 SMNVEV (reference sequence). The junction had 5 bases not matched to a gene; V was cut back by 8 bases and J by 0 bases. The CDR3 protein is CASVGREGSYEQYF. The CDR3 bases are TGTGCCAGCGTGGGGCGGGAGGGCTCCTACGAGCAGTACTTC.

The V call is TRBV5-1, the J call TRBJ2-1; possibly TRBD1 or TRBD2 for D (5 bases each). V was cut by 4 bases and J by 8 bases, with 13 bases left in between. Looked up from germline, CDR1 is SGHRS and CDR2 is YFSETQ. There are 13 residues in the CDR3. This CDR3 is CASSPDGTHEQFF. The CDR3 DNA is TGCGCCAGCAGCCCAGACGGGACGCATGAGCAGTTCTTC.

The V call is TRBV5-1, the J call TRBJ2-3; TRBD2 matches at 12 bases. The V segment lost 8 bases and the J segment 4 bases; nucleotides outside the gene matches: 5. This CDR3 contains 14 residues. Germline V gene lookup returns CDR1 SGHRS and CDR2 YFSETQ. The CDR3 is CARLAGGPPDTQYF. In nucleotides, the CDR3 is TGCGCCAGGCTAGCGGGGGGGCCCCCAGATACGCAGTATTTT.

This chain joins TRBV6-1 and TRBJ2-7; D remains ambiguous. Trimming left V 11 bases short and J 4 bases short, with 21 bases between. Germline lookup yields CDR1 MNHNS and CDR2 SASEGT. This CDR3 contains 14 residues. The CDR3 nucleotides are TGTGCCGTAGAGAGACAAGTTCCTTCTTACGAGCAGTACTTC. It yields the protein CAVERQVPSYEQYF.

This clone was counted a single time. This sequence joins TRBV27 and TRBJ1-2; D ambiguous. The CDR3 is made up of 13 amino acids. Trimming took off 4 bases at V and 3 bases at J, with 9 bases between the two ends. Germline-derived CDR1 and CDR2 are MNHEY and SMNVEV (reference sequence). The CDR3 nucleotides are TGTGCCAGCAGTTCCACATTGTACTATGGCTACACCTTC. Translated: CASSSTLYYGYTF.

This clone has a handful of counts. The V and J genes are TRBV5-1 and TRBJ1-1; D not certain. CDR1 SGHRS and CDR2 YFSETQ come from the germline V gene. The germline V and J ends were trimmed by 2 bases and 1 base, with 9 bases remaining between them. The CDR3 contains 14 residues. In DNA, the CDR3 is TGCGCCAGCAGCTTATCCGGGAGGAACACTGAAGCTTTCTTT. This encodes CASSLSGRNTEAFF.

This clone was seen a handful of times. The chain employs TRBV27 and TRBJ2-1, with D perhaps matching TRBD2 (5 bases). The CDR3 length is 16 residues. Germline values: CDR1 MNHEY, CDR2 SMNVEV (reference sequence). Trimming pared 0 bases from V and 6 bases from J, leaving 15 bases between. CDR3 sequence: CASSLSPGYLPNEQFF. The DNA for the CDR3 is TGTGCCAGCAGTTTATCCCCGGGGTATCTCCCCAATGAGCAGTTCTTC.

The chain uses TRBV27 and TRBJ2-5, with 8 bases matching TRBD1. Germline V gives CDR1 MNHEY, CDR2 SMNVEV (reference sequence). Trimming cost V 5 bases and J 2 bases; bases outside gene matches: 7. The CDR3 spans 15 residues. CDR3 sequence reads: CASSPGTGLQETQYF. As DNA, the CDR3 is TGTGCCAGCAGTCCAGGGACAGGTCTACAAGAGACCCAGTACTTC.

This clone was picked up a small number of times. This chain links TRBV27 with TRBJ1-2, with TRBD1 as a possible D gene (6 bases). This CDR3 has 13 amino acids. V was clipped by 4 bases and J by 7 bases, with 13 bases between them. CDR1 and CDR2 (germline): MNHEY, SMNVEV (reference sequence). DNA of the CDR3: TGTGCCAGCAGTTATTCACAGGGAAGTGGCTACACCTTC. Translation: CASSYSQGSGYTF.

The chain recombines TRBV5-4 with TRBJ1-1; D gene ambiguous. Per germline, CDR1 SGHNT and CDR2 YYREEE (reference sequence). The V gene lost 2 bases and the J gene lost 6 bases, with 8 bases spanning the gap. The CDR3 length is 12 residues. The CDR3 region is CASSLLGAEAFF. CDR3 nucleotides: TGTGCCAGCAGCTTATTGGGCGCTGAAGCTTTCTTT.

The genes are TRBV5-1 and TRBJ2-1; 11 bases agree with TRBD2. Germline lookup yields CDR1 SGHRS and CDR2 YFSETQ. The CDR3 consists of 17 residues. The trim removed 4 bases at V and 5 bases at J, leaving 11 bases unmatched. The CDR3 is CASSLGRLAGIHNEQFF. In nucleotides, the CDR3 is TGCGCCAGCAGCCTGGGCCGACTAGCGGGGATCCACAATGAGCAGTTCTTC.

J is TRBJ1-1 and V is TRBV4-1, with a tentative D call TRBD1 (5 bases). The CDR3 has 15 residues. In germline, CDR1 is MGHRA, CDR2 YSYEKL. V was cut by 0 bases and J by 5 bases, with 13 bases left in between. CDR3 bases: TGCGCCAGCAGCCAAGACAAGGGGCAAGGAACTGAAGCTTTCTTT. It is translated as CASSQDKGQGTEAFF.

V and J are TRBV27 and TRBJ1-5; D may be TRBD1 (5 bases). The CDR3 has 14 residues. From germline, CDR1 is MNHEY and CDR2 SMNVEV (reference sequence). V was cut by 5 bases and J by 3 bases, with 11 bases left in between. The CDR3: CASSQRQFNQPQHF. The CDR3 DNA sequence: TGTGCCAGCAGTCAACGACAGTTCAATCAGCCCCAGCATTTT.

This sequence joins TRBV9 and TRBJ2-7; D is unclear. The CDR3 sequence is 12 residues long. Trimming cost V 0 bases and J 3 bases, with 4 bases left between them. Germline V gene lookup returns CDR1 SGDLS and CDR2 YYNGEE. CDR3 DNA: TGTGCCAGCAGCGTAGACTTCTACGAGCAGTACTTC. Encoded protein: CASSVDFYEQYF.

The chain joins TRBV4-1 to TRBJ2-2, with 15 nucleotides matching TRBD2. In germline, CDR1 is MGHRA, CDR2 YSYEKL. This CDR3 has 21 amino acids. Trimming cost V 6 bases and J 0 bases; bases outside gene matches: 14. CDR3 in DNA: TGCGCCAGCAGGCATGGACGCCCGGGACTAGCGGGAGGTACGAACACCGGGGAGCTGTTTTTT. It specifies CASRHGRPGLAGGTNTGELFF.

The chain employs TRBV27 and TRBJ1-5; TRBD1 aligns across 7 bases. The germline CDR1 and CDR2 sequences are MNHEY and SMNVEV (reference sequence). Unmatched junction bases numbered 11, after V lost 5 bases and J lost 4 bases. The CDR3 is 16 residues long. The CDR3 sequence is CASSPTTQGVNQPQHF. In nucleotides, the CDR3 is TGTGCCAGCAGTCCAACAACCCAGGGGGTGAATCAGCCCCAGCATTTT.

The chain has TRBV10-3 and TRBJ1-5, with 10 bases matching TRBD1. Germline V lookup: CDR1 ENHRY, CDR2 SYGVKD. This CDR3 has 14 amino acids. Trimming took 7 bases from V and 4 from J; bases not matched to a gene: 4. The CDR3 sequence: CAINSGQGNQPQHF. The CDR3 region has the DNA TGTGCCATCAACTCGGGACAGGGGAATCAGCCCCAGCATTTT.

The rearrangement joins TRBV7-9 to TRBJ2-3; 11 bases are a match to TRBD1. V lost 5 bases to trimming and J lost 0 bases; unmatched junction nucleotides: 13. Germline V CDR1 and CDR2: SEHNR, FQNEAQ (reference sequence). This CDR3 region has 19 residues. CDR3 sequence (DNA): TGTGCCAGCAGCCTGCTCGGGACAGGGGGGCGGACTAGCACAGATACGCAGTATTTT. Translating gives CASSLLGTGGRTSTDTQYF.